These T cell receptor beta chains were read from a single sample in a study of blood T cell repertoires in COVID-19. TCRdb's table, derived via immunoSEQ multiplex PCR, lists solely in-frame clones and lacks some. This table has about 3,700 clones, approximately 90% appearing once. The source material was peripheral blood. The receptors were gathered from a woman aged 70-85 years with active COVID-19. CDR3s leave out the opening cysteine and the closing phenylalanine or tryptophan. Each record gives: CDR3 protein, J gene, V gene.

SVDRGLNTEAF | TRBJ1-1 | TRBV29-1
ASSYGTGGTEELF | TRBJ2-2 | TRBV7-7
ASSQDPTGGTQY | TRBJ2-3 | TRBV4-1
ASSPIVAGGRGETQY | TRBJ2-5 | TRBV19
ASSSPAFATALI | TRBJ1-1 | TRBV5-4
ASSEIQGQHEKLF | TRBJ1-4 | TRBV2
ASSLGQGVAGELF | TRBJ2-2 | TRBV3-1/TRBV3-2
ASSEYATETGGYGYT | TRBJ1-2 | TRBV25-1
ASRHRTANTGELF | TRBJ2-2 | TRBV19
ASSRYYRGRYGNTGELF | TRBJ2-2 | TRBV3-1/TRBV3-2
ASHWAMNTEAF | TRBJ1-1 | TRBV27
ASSSYRGQGNTEAF | TRBJ1-1 | TRBV11-3
ASSVVDRVYGYT | TRBJ1-2 | TRBV28
ASSLGQGATPF | TRBJ1-4 | TRBV12-3/TRBV12-4
ASSQDLGGLSGNTIY | TRBJ1-3 | TRBV4-1
ASSPGRGGLSPLH | TRBJ1-6 | TRBV7-8
ASSSGESSYEQY | TRBJ2-7 | TRBV6-2/TRBV6-3
ASSPTSGTYEQY | TRBJ2-7 | TRBV6-5
SVEFLQGLSSYNEQF | TRBJ2-1 | TRBV29-1
ASSLGDMGNTIY | TRBJ1-3 | TRBV7-9
ASSELEGAIREKLF | TRBJ1-4 | TRBV25-1
ASSFHGGTHSYEQY | TRBJ2-7 | TRBV11-2
AISREYDQPQH | TRBJ1-5 | TRBV10-3
ASSQGGRGTEQF | TRBJ2-1 | TRBV3-1/TRBV3-2
AISEPMGLEPDTQY | TRBJ2-3 | TRBV10-3
ASSVTGLVRTYEQY | TRBJ2-7 | TRBV28
ASSVAGGLNSPLH | TRBJ1-6 | TRBV9
ASSLYPGGTEKLF | TRBJ1-4 | TRBV7-9
ASSLGQVQTEAF | TRBJ1-1 | TRBV7-9
SASNFQETQY | TRBJ2-5 | TRBV20-1
ASSPRTAPSPLH | TRBJ1-6 | TRBV25-1